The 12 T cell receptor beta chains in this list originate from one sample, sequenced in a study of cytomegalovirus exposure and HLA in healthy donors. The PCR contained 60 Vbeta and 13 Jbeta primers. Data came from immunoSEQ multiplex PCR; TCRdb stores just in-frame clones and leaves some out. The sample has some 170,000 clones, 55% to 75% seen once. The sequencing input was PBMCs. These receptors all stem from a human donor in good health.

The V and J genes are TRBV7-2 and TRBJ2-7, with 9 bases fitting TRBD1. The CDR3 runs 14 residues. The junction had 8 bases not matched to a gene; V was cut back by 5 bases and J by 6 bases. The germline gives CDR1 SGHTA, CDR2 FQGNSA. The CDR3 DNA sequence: TGTGCCAGCAGCCGTATGGCGACAGGGGGCGAGCAGTACTTC. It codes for CASSRMATGGEQYF.

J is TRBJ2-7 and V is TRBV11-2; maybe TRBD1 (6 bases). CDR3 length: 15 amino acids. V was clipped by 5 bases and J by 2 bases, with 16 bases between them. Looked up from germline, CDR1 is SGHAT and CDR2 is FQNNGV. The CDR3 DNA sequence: TGTGCCAGCAGCCAAAACACAGGGAGAACCTACGAGCAGTACTTC. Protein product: CASSQNTGRTYEQYF.

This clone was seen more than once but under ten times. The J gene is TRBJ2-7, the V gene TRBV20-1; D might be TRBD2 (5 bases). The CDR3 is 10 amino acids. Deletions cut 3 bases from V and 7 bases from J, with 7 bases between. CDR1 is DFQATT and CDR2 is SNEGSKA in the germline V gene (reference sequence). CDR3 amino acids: CSASRREQYF. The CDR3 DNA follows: TGCAGTGCTAGTAGGAGGGAGCAGTACTTC.

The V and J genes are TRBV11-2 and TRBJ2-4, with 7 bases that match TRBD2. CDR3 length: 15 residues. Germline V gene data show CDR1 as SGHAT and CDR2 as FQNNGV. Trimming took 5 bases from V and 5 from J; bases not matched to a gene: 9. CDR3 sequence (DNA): TGTGCCAGCAGCCCGAAGGTTGGGGGGGAAAACATTCAGTACTTC. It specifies CASSPKVGGENIQYF.

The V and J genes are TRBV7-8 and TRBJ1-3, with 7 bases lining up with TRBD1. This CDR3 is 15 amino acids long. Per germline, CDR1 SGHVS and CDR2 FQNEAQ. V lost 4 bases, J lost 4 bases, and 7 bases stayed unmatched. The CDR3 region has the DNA TGTGCCAGCAGCTCCCGTTCGACAGGGGGAAACACCATATATTTT. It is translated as CASSSRSTGGNTIYF.

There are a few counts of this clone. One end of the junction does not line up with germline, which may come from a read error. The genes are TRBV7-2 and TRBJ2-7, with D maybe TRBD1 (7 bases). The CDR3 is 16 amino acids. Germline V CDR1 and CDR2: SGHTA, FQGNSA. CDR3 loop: CASRLGGGANSYEQYF. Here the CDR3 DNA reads TGTGCCAGCAGGTTAGGGGGCGGGGCCAACTCCTACGAGCAGTACTTC.

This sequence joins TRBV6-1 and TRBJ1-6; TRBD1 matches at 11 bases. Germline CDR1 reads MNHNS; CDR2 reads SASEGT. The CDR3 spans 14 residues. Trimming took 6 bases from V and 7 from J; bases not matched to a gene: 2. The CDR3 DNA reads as TGTGCCAGCAGAGGACAGGGGGCAAATTCACCCCTCCACTTT. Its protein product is CASRGQGANSPLHF.

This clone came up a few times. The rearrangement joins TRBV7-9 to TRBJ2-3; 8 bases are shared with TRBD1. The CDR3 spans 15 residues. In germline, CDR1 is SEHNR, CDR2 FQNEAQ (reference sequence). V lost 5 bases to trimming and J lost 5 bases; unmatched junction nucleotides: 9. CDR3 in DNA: TGTGCCAGCAGCCTCTCAGGGACAGGCGGAGATACGCAGTATTTT. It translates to CASSLSGTGGDTQYF.

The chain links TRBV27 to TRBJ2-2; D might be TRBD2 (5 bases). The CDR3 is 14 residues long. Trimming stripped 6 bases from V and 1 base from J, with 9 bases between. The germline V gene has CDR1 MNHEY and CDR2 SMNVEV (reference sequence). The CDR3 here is CASRIGRNTGELFF. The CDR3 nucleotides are TGTGCCAGCAGAATTGGGAGGAACACCGGGGAGCTGTTTTTT.

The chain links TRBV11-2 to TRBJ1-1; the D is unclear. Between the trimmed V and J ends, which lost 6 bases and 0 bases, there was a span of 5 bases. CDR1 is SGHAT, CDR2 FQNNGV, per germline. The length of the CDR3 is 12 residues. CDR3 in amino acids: CASRSMNTEAFF. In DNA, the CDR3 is TGTGCCAGCAGATCCATGAACACTGAAGCTTTCTTT.

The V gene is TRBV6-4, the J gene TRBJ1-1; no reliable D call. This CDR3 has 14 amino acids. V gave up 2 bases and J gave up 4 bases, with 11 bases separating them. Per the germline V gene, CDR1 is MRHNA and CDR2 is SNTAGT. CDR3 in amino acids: CASSDPARGTEAFF. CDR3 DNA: TGTGCCAGCAGTGACCCCGCTCGGGGCACTGAAGCTTTCTTT.

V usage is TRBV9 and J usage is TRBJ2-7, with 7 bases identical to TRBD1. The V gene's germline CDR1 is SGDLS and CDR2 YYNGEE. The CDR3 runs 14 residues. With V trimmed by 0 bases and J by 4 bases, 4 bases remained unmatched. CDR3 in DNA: TGTGCCAGCAGCGTAGAGGGACAGCTGTACGAGCAGTACTTC. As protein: CASSVEGQLYEQYF.